Following are 11 T cell receptor beta chains from one sample sequenced in a study of early T cells in non-severe SARS-CoV-2 infection. TCRdb processed the 5' RACE reads anew with MiXCR; each CDR3 protein has one entry. The sample yields about 69,000 distinct CDR3 sequences, about 10% seen once. Sequenced: whole blood. These receptors all stem from an adult who was a healthcare worker with PCR-confirmed SARS-CoV-2 infection or an uninfected control (not recorded which).

This clonotype was seen repeatedly, ten times or more. The gene calls are TRBV29-1 and TRBJ2-3; D uncertain. V was cut by 7 bases and J by 4 bases, with 9 bases left in between. Germline V CDR1 and CDR2: SQVTM, ANQGSEA. The CDR3 runs to 11 residues. The CDR3 loop is CSAAPADTQYF. The CDR3 DNA reads TGCAGCGCCGCACCCGCAGATACGCAGTATTTT.

The gene calls are TRBV29-1 and TRBJ2-1; 7 bases align to TRBD2. Germline V gene sequence: CDR1 SQVTM, CDR2 ANQGSEA. The V gene end was trimmed by 4 bases and the J gene end by 12 bases; junction bases not matched to a gene: 12. The CDR3 is 13 amino acids. The CDR3 DNA reads TGCAGCGTTGCGCTGCTAGCGGATCGATTGCAGTTCTTC. Translated, it gives CSVALLADRLQFF.

J is TRBJ2-5 and V is TRBV12-3 or TRBV12-4; the D gene is possibly TRBD1 (6 bases). The CDR3 has 15 amino acids. The V gene lost 7 bases and the J gene lost 1 base, with 16 bases spanning the gap. CDR3 in DNA: TGTGCCAGCAATCACAGGGTTAGGGGCCAAGAGACCCAGTACTTC. This encodes CASNHRVRGQETQYF.

The genes are TRBV2 and TRBJ2-7, with TRBD2 matching over 9 bases. Trimming at V came to 7 bases and at J to 6 bases, leaving 10 bases not matched to a gene. The CDR3 covers 14 residues. CDR1 is SNHLY and CDR2 is FYNNEI in the germline V gene. Here the CDR3 reads CASILGGGASEQYF. In nucleotides, the CDR3 is TGTGCCAGCATCCTCGGCGGGGGGGCCTCCGAGCAGTACTTC.

The rearrangement joins TRBV10-2 to TRBJ1-2; perhaps TRBD1 as D (6 bases). Germline CDR1 and CDR2: WSHSY and SAAADI. CDR3 length equals 14 residues. Deletions cut 1 base from V and 4 bases from J, with 10 bases between. The CDR3 nucleotides read TGCGCCAGCAGTGAGTGGGACATCCCCTATGGCTACACCTTC. Protein product: CASSEWDIPYGYTF.

This clonotype was observed at least ten times. The rearrangement joins TRBV11-2 to TRBJ1-1; no clear D gene. Germline values: CDR1 SGHAT, CDR2 FQNNGV. V was cut by 1 base and J by 4 bases, with 1 base left in between. This CDR3 comprises 11 residues. For the CDR3, the DNA is TGTGCCAGCAGCTTAGGCACTGAAGCTTTCTTT. It translates to CASSLGTEAFF.

The chain uses TRBV11-2 and TRBJ2-1; 11 bases are shared with TRBD1. J was trimmed by 3 bases and V by 5 bases; bases with no gene match: 3. CDR1 and CDR2 from the germline V gene are SGHAT and FQNNGV. The CDR3 loop spans 15 amino acids. The chain's CDR3 is CASSPGTGGYNEQFF. The DNA for the CDR3 is TGTGCCAGCAGCCCGGGGACAGGGGGCTACAATGAGCAGTTCTTC. The entire variable domain, with the rest obtained from reference TRBV11-2 and TRBJ2-1, is as follows: EAGVAQSPRYKIIEKRQSVAFWCNPISGHATLYWYQQILGQGPKLLIQFQNNGVVDDSQLPKDRFSAERLKGVDSTLKIQPAKLEDSAVYLCASSPGTGGYNEQFFGPGTRLTVL.

J is TRBJ2-3 and V is TRBV10-2; no firm D call. CDR1 and CDR2 from the germline V gene are WSHSY and SAAADI. This CDR3 contains 12 residues. V lost 4 bases and J lost 5, with 7 bases in between. The CDR3 nucleotides read TGCGCCAGCAGTGTTGAGCGAGATACGCAGTATTTT. Translated: CASSVERDTQYF.

This clonotype has a count of ten or more. The J gene is TRBJ2-7, the V gene TRBV9; 8 positions agree with TRBD2. Germline trimming cut 8 bases from V and 2 bases from J; bases unmatched to any gene: 6. From germline, CDR1 is SGDLS and CDR2 YYNGEE. The CDR3 sequence is 13 residues long. The CDR3 nucleotides read TGTGCCAGGCGGGAGGCTCCCCCCTACGAGCAGTACTTC. This translates into CARREAPPYEQYF.

This clonotype has ten or more counts. This chain uses TRBV4-2 with TRBJ1-1; possibly TRBD1 for D (6 bases). The CDR3 is 14 residues long. V was shortened by 6 bases and J by 0 bases, with 11 bases between the two germline ends. CDR1 LGHNA and CDR2 YNFKEQ come from the germline V gene. CDR3 DNA sequence: TGTGCCAGCAGTTACGGACAGATGAACACTGAAGCTTTCTTT. Translation gives CASSYGQMNTEAFF.

The chain employs TRBV20-1 and TRBJ1-2; 9 bases match TRBD1. The trim removed 5 bases at V and 0 bases at J, leaving 4 bases unmatched. CDR1 is DFQATT, CDR2 SNEGSKA, per germline (reference sequence). The CDR3 extends over 14 amino acids. This CDR3 reads CSAGGQGANYGYTF. As DNA, the CDR3 is TGCAGTGCTGGGGGACAGGGAGCTAACTATGGCTACACCTTC.